The 6 T cell receptor beta chains reported below all come from one sample, sequenced in a study of blood T cell repertoires in COVID-19. Method: immunoSEQ multiplex PCR; TCRdb's copy keeps in-frame clones and lacks some. This repertoire shows tens of thousands of clones, around 86% found once; its top ten account for approximately 16%. Sequencing input: peripheral blood. These receptors came from a middle-aged man with COVID-19, enrolled during active disease.

V usage is TRBV27 and J usage is TRBJ2-3; D uncertain. Trimming pared 3 bases from V and 4 bases from J, leaving 8 bases between. This CDR3 region has 13 residues. CDR1 and CDR2 from the germline V gene are MNHEY and SMNVEV (reference sequence). This chain's CDR3 is CASSFSLPDTQYF. CDR3 DNA sequence: TGTGCCAGCAGTTTTTCACTCCCAGATACGCAGTATTTT.

The chain recombines TRBV5-1 with TRBJ2-7; 10 bases align to TRBD1. Germline V gives CDR1 SGHRS, CDR2 YFSETQ. Germline trimming cut 0 bases from V and 0 bases from J; bases unmatched to any gene: 0. The CDR3 sequence is 15 residues long. The CDR3 DNA reads TGCGCCAGCAGCTTGGGGGACAGGGGCTCCTACGAGCAGTACTTC. Protein product: CASSLGDRGSYEQYF.

This clone came up a few times. This chain uses TRBV6-5 with TRBJ2-7, with D tentatively TRBD1 (6 bases). V dropped 5 bases and J dropped 7 bases, with 12 bases sitting between them. CDR3 size: 12 residues. Germline V gene data show CDR1 as MNHEY and CDR2 as SVGAGI. CDR3 region: CASSTGLEEQYF. Here the CDR3 DNA reads TGTGCCAGCAGTACAGGGTTGGAGGAGCAGTACTTC.

V is TRBV27 and J is TRBJ2-3; 9 nucleotides align to TRBD1. V shed 4 bases, J shed 2 bases, and the junction held 4 bases outside the gene matches. CDR1 is MNHEY, CDR2 SMNVEV, per germline (reference sequence). This CDR3 is built from 15 residues. The CDR3 coding sequence is TGTGCCAGCAGTTACAGGGGGCATGACACAGATACGCAGTATTTT. Translated, it gives CASSYRGHDTDTQYF.

The chain joins TRBV27 to TRBJ1-6; perhaps TRBD1 as D (5 bases). In germline, CDR1 is MNHEY, CDR2 SMNVEV (reference sequence). V was pared by 5 bases and J by 10 bases, with 12 bases between. This CDR3 is built from 13 residues. The CDR3 spells CASSVQGDSPLHF. The CDR3 nucleotides are TGTGCCAGCAGTGTCCAGGGTGACTCACCCCTCCACTTT.

The gene calls are TRBV3-1 (or the pseudogene TRBV3-2) and TRBJ2-1; D is ambiguous. Trimming removed 0 bases at V and 7 bases at J, with 10 bases between. The CDR3 length is 14 residues. Germline assignment: CDR1 LGHDT and CDR2 YNNKEL (reference sequence). CDR3 amino acids: CASSQDNLPNEQFF. The CDR3 DNA is TGTGCCAGCAGCCAAGATAACTTACCTAATGAGCAGTTCTTC.